Listed below are T cell receptor beta chains from one sample, sequenced in a study of identifying expanded T cells in peripheral blood. Sequenced by immunoSEQ multiplex PCR; TCRdb stores in-frame clones only, minus some. Of 70,000 to 100,000 clones detected, 88% appear once; the ten largest clones hold roughly 20%. The source material was blood. The source of these receptors is a person between 18 and 75 years old in good health. CDR3s include the opening cysteine and the closing phenylalanine or tryptophan. The order of the fields is J gene, CDR3 length, clone size, D gene, V gene, CDR3 protein, CDR3 DNA. A D gene is named only where the DNA matches it firmly. Size is omitted from some rows. Given values are once, few, many or a class for expanded clones.

>TRBJ1-4|15|-|-|TRBV19
CASSPIAFTNEKLFF
TGTGCCAGTAGCCCCATCGCCTTCACTAATGAAAAACTGTTTTTT
>TRBJ2-3|14|once|-|TRBV7-8
CASSPPLRAEAQYF
TGTGCCAGCAGCCCCCCCCTACGGGCAGAAGCGCAGTATTTT
>TRBJ1-6|15|-|-|TRBV13
CASSLTAGRNSPLHF
TGTGCCAGCAGCTTAACCGCCGGGCGGAATTCACCCCTCCACTTT
>TRBJ2-1|15|-|-|TRBV10-3
CAASSGGSSYNEQFF
TGTGCCGCCTCATCGGGGGGCAGCTCCTACAATGAGCAGTTCTTC
>TRBJ2-7|14|-|-|TRBV5-4
CASSSGGDTYEQYF
TGTGCCAGCAGCTCAGGAGGTGACACCTACGAGCAGTACTTC
>TRBJ2-1|14|-|TRBD2|TRBV6-5
CASSIAGGPFGQFF
TGTGCCAGCAGCATAGCGGGGGGGCCTTTCGGGCAGTTCTTC
>TRBJ2-7|15|-|TRBD1|TRBV28
CASSTRQGIPHEQYF
TGTGCCAGCAGTACTAGACAGGGAATTCCCCACGAGCAGTACTTC
>TRBJ2-7|13|-|-|TRBV28
CASSLGQIDEQYF
TGTGCCAGCAGTTTAGGGCAGATCGACGAGCAGTACTTC
>TRBJ2-1|17|-|-|TRBV4-1
CASSQVKGGTGYNEQFF
TGCGCCAGCAGCCAGGTTAAGGGGGGAACGGGCTACAATGAGCAGTTCTTC
>TRBJ2-1|18|-|TRBD1|TRBV27
CASSSRATGGAAYNEQFF
TGTGCCAGCAGCTCTAGGGCTACAGGGGGCGCCGCTTACAATGAGCAGTTCTTC
>TRBJ1-4|15|-|-|TRBV5-6
CASSRDLGGGEKLFF
TGTGCCAGCAGCCGGGACCTCGGGGGAGGTGAAAAACTGTTTTTT
>TRBJ1-5|18|-|-|TRBV27
CASSRFGKQEPGNQPQHF
TGTGCCAGCAGCCGATTTGGAAAACAGGAACCCGGTAATCAGCCCCAGCATTTT
>TRBJ1-1|17|once|-|TRBV5-4
CASTTLPLTHPNTEAFF
TGTGCCAGCACCACCTTGCCCCTAACTCACCCGAACACTGAAGCTTTCTTT
>TRBJ1-5|12|-|-|TRBV27
CASRTANQPQHF
TGTGCCAGCAGGACCGCGAATCAGCCCCAGCATTTT
>TRBJ1-1|15|few|TRBD1|TRBV18
CASSHGTGVDTEAFF
TGTGCCAGCTCACACGGGACAGGTGTTGACACTGAAGCTTTCTTT
>TRBJ1-1|14|-|TRBD1|TRBV5-4
CASSPDRGIHGAFF
TGTGCCAGCAGCCCGGACAGGGGAATACATGGAGCTTTCTTT
>TRBJ2-7|15|-|-|TRBV5-4
CASSQADGEPYEQYF
TGTGCCAGCAGCCAGGCAGACGGTGAGCCTTACGAGCAGTACTTC
>TRBJ1-1|15|-|-|TRBV7-6
CASSLLGVMNTEAFF
TGTGCCAGCAGCTTATTGGGAGTAATGAACACTGAAGCTTTCTTT
>TRBJ2-2|17|-|TRBD2|TRBV4-2
CASSQGPSGGATGELFF
TGTGCCAGCAGCCAAGGTCCTAGCGGGGGGGCGACCGGGGAGCTGTTTTTT
>TRBJ2-2|11|-|-|TRBV28
CASSLEGELFF
TGTGCCAGCAGCCTAGAGGGGGAGCTGTTTTTT
>TRBJ2-5|17|-|TRBD1|TRBV28
CASRANFGTATQETQYF
TGTGCCAGCAGGGCGAACTTCGGGACAGCAACGCAAGAGACCCAGTACTTC
>TRBJ1-1|14|-|-|TRBV10-3
CAISATETGTEAFF
TGTGCCATCAGTGCCACGGAGACGGGCACTGAAGCTTTCTTT
>TRBJ2-5|14|-|TRBD1|TRBV2
CASTTTGGRETQYF
TGTGCCAGCACCACGACAGGGGGCAGGGAGACCCAGTACTTC
>TRBJ1-2|16|-|TRBD1|TRBV23-1
CASSQSQRQGNSGYTF
TGCGCCAGCAGTCAATCCCAAAGACAGGGGAATAGTGGCTACACCTTC
>TRBJ2-7|12|-|-|TRBV29-1
CSVVTDSYEQYF
TGCAGCGTTGTAACAGATTCCTACGAGCAGTACTTC
>TRBJ1-1|14|-|-|TRBV6-6
CASSRVGGETEAFF
TGTGCCAGCAGCCGCGTGGGGGGAGAAACTGAAGCTTTCTTT
>TRBJ1-2|15|-|-|TRBV11-2
CASSSRRYTNYGYTF
TGTGCCAGCAGCTCGAGAAGATATACCAACTATGGCTACACCTTC
>TRBJ2-1|13|-|TRBD2|TRBV18
CASRAGGPDEQFF
TGTGCCAGCCGCGCGGGGGGGCCCGATGAGCAGTTCTTC
>TRBJ2-3|14|-|-|TRBV6-5
CASSPPGRSDTQYF
TGTGCCAGCAGTCCTCCCGGAAGGTCAGATACGCAGTATTTT
>TRBJ2-7|14|once|TRBD1|TRBV7-8
CASSPPTGFYEQYF
TGTGCCAGCAGCCCCCCGACAGGGTTCTACGAGCAGTACTTC
>TRBJ1-6|14|-|-|TRBV25-1
CASSLPSYNSPLHF
TGTGCCAGCAGTCTCCCCTCCTATAATTCACCCCTCCACTTT
>TRBJ1-2|13|-|-|TRBV19
CASSVREDYGYTF
TGTGCCAGTAGTGTCCGGGAGGACTATGGCTACACCTTC
>TRBJ2-7|13|-|-|TRBV29-1
CSVVSARSYEQYF
TGCAGCGTTGTGTCCGCCCGATCTTACGAGCAGTACTTC
>TRBJ2-5|12|-|-|TRBV29-1
CSGGRSDGAQYF
TGCAGCGGCGGAAGGTCGGATGGGGCCCAGTACTTC
>TRBJ2-2|14|-|TRBD2|TRBV11-2
CASSRRGDHGELFF
TGTGCCAGCTCCCGGCGGGGGGATCACGGGGAGCTGTTTTTT
>TRBJ1-6|15|few|-|TRBV2
CASTPQGNRNSPLHF
TGTGCCAGCACCCCTCAGGGGAATAGAAATTCACCCCTCCACTTT
>TRBJ2-7|10|-|-|TRBV2
CASKGNEQYF
TGTGCCAGCAAGGGAAACGAGCAGTACTTC